The sequence of this T cell receptor beta chain was determined in a study of OX40 agonist ivuxolimab in advanced cancers. With 8 bases removed from V and 4 bases from J, the gap between germline ends came to 15 bases. CDR3 length: 14 residues. CDR1 and CDR2 from the germline V gene are LNHDA and SQIVND (reference sequence). Here immunoSEQ multiplex PCR was the method, and the copy in TCRdb shows in-frame clones only, minus some. The sample lists tens of thousands of clones; roughly four fifths were seen once. This sequence was found in an adult with an advanced solid tumor such as melanoma, head and neck, liver or kidney cancer. The chain is built from TRBV19 and TRBJ2-1; D gene unclear. Source: CD4+ or CD8+ T cells sorted from blood, taken in a trial of the OX40 agonist ivuxolimab. The CDR3 DNA reads TGTGCCAGTTCTCTAGAAGGGATTTACAATGAGCAGTTCTTC. Protein sequence: CASSLEGIYNEQFF.